Shown below are 29 T cell receptor beta chains from a single sample sequenced in a study of Tregs in tolerant kidney transplant recipients (dated by TCRdb to the late 2010s). Transplants used related donors with nonmyeloablative bone marrow transplantation; mixed chimerism was transient in the human trials. The protocol used for the library was the immunoSEQ multiplex PCR assay. The table was pulled from immuneACCESS by TCRdb, which kept in-frame rearrangements only. Such tables lose some clones; where checked, under half of the loss comes from unresolved V genes, and the rest has no known cause. The table held for this sample gives roughly 5,600 clones. Together, the top ten hold over 5.5% of the sample. The sequencing used CD4+ T cells from blood (PBMCs), collected around 15 months after the transplant. All receptors derive from a human patient who received a combined kidney and bone marrow transplant. Some T cells may be donor cells from the graft after a transplant.

Points on this clone: The read ends 3 residues early relative to the CDR3; the germline J gene fills the gap. The chain couples TRBV6-2 or TRBV6-3 to TRBJ1-2; D not certain. Germline values: CDR1 MNHEY, CDR2 SVGEGT. V lost 4 bases, J lost 4 bases, and 13 bases lay in between. The CDR3 is made up of 14 amino acids. The CDR3 DNA, read in part, is TGTGCCAGCAGTTCCGTAACGGGGTCCTATGGC. Translated, it gives CASSSVTGSYG. Given in full, the CDR3 is CASSSVTGSYGYTF.

As to this clone: The read terminates 3 residues before the CDR3 end, so the remaining end is supplied by the germline J gene. V and J are TRBV5-6 and TRBJ2-7; no clear D. V lost 4 bases to trimming and J lost 3 bases, with 11 bases between them. CDR3 length equals 13 residues. The V gene's germline CDR1 is SGHDT and CDR2 YYEEEE. This chain's CDR3 is CASSHSSGYEQYF. CDR3 bases read: TGTGCCAGCAGCCACTCTTCAGGCTACGAG.

Comment on this clone: The read ends 3 residues before the CDR3 terminus; that terminus is restored from the germline J gene. The rearrangement joins TRBV11-1 to TRBJ2-7; the match to TRBD1 covers 9 bases. The CDR3 totals 15 residues. V gave up 2 bases and J gave up 4 bases; unmatched junction bases: 6. Germline V gene data show CDR1 as SGHAT and CDR2 as FQDESV (reference sequence). The chain's CDR3 is CASSLRGTGQYEQYF. The CDR3 bases that were read are TGTGCCAGCAGCTTAAGAGGGACAGGGCAGTACGAG.

This clone ranks as medium-sized in terms of frequency. A junction boundary mismatches the germline segment, possibly from a read error. The read finishes 3 residues shy of the CDR3 end, and the germline J gene is used to complete it. This chain connects TRBV4-2 to TRBJ2-7; D assignment may be TRBD1 or TRBD2 (6 bases each). CDR3 length equals 15 residues. The V gene's germline CDR1 is LGHNA and CDR2 YNFKEQ. The CDR3 is CASSQEGGTGYEQYF. The CDR3 DNA, read in part, is TGCGCCAGCAGCCAAGAGGGAGGTACAGGGTACGAG.

The CDR3 bases that were read are TGTGCCAGAAGCTTGGCGGAGGGTCTAAGGATGAACACTGAA. Translation gives CARSLAEGLRMNTE. From start to end, the CDR3 is CARSLAEGLRMNTEAFF. This chain connects TRBV5-3 to TRBJ1-1, with D unresolved. The read stops 3 residues short of the end of the CDR3; the missing end is completed from the germline J gene. TRBV5-3 counts as an open reading frame of uncertain function. The CDR3 is made up of 17 amino acids. Trimming took 0 bases from V and 0 from J, leaving 15 bases between them.

A word on this clone: The read gets to within 3 residues of the CDR3 end, and the germline J gene fills in the rest. This chain uses TRBV19 with TRBJ1-1; TRBD1 matches 8 bases. There are 15 residues in the CDR3. Germline V lookup: CDR1 LNHDA, CDR2 SQIVND (reference sequence). J was trimmed by 5 bases and V by 5 bases; bases with no gene match: 10. CDR3 bases read: TGTGCCAGTAGTGGGTCCGGACAGGGAGAGACTGAA. This codes for CASSGSGQGETE. The full CDR3 sequence reads CASSGSGQGETEAFF.

This chain's CDR3 is CASSQDRSSGFHNEQFF. Partial CDR3 DNA: TGTGCCAGCAGCCAAGATCGGTCCAGCGGGTTCCACAATGAG. The rearrangement uses TRBV14 and TRBJ2-1; D is possibly TRBD2 (6 bases). The read terminates 3 residues before the CDR3 end, so the remaining end is supplied by the germline J gene. Germline CDR1 reads SGHDN; CDR2 reads FVKESK. Trimming cost V 0 bases and J 5 bases, with 17 bases left between them. This CDR3 comprises 17 residues. Filled out from reference TRBV14 and TRBJ2-1, the complete variable domain reads EAGVTQFPSHSVIEKGQTVTLRCDPISGHDNLYWYRRVMGKEIKFLLHFVKESKQDESGMPNNRFLAERTGGTYSTLKVQPAELEDSGVYFCASSQDRSSGFHNEQFFGPGTRLTVL.

On this clone itself: The read stops 3 residues short of the end of the CDR3; the missing end is completed from the germline J gene. This rearrangement joins TRBV19 to TRBJ2-1, with TRBD2 matching 9 bases. This CDR3 contains 14 residues. Per the germline V gene, CDR1 is LNHDA and CDR2 is SQIVND (reference sequence). The junction had 6 bases not matched to a gene; V was cut back by 6 bases and J by 6 bases. The CDR3 here is CASSGSGRPNEQFF. The DNA read from the CDR3 is TGTGCCAGTAGCGGGAGCGGGAGGCCCAATGAG.

As to this clone: The observed sequence ends 3 residues before the CDR3 terminus, with the missing tail filled in from the germline J gene. The J gene is TRBJ1-5, the V gene TRBV6-1; D might be TRBD1 (5 bases). V was pared by 2 bases and J by 3 bases, with 20 bases between. Per germline, CDR1 MNHNS and CDR2 SASEGT. The CDR3 is 18 residues long. The CDR3 sequence is CASSERGWGQGYNQPQHF. CDR3 DNA, as far as it was read: TGTGCCAGCAGTGAACGGGGGTGGGGTCAGGGTTACAATCAGCCC.

Points on this clone: The read is 3 residues too short to cover the CDR3 end, so that end is filled in from the germline J gene. The chain recombines TRBV7-9 with TRBJ2-7, with 8 nucleotides matching TRBD1. CDR1 and CDR2 from the germline V gene are SEHNR and FQNEAQ (reference sequence). The V and J ends lost 3 bases and 0 bases, in that order; junction bases with no gene match: 4. The CDR3 totals 15 residues. The CDR3 here is CASSFGQGPSYEQYF. The sequenced CDR3 bases are TGTGCCAGCAGCTTCGGACAGGGACCCTCCTACGAG.

About this clone itself: The read finishes 3 residues shy of the CDR3 end, and the germline J gene is used to complete it. Other DNA sequences of this sample code for an identical CDR3. The chain couples TRBV18 to TRBJ1-5; TRBD1 agrees at 9 bases. The CDR3 runs 15 residues. V gave up 3 bases and J gave up 4 bases; unmatched junction bases: 4. Looked up from germline, CDR1 is KGHSH and CDR2 is LQKENI. CDR3 protein: CASSPDRGGNQPQHF. The covered CDR3 bases are TGTGCCAGCTCACCGGACAGGGGCGGGAATCAGCCC.

On this clone: The read stops 3 residues short of the end of the CDR3; the missing end is completed from the germline J gene. The chain couples TRBV2 to TRBJ2-7; D is perhaps TRBD2 (5 bases). The germline V gene has CDR1 SNHLY and CDR2 FYNNEI. V lost 4 bases and J 1 base, leaving 11 bases between the germline ends. The CDR3 length is 14 residues. The sequenced CDR3 bases are TGTGCCAGCAGTGCCCGGGGTGGATCCTACGAG. This translates into CASSARGGSYE. The full CDR3 reads CASSARGGSYEQYF.

Its frequency marks this clone as medium-sized. The read stops 3 residues short of the end of the CDR3; the missing end is completed from the germline J gene. This sequence joins TRBV18 and TRBJ1-5, with 8 bases aligning to TRBD1. Germline-derived CDR1 and CDR2 are KGHSH and LQKENI. Trimming took 3 bases from V and 0 from J; bases not matched to a gene: 4. The CDR3 covers 16 residues. Partial CDR3 DNA: TGTGCCAGCTCACCGGTTGGGACAGGTAGCAATCAGCCC. Its translation: CASSPVGTGSNQP. In full, the CDR3 reads CASSPVGTGSNQPQHF.

For this clone: The read stops 3 residues short of the end of the CDR3; the missing end is completed from the germline J gene. Other DNA sequences within the sample encode an identical CDR3. The rearrangement joins TRBV30 to TRBJ1-5; 8 bases align to TRBD1. The length of the CDR3 is 13 residues. Germline CDR1 and CDR2: GTSNPN and SVGIG (reference sequence). V lost 3 bases, J lost 5 bases, and 3 bases stayed unmatched. This CDR3 reads CAWSDRGDQPQHF. CDR3 bases read: TGTGCCTGGAGCGACAGGGGTGATCAGCCC. The full variable domain, in which reference TRBV30 and TRBJ1-5 provide the parts outside the CDR3, is SQTIHQWPATLVQPVGSPLSLECTVEGTSNPNLYWYRQAAGRGLQLLFYSVGIGQISSEVPQNLSASRPQDRQFILSSKKLLLSDSGFYLCAWSDRGDQPQHFGDGTRLSIL.

Worth noting for this clone: From the germline J gene comes the end of the CDR3, since the read stops 3 residues before it. The rearrangement joins TRBV28 to TRBJ2-1; D possibly corresponds to TRBD1 (5 bases). The V and J ends lost 5 bases and 7 bases respectively, with 18 bases between them. The CDR3 has 15 amino acids. The germline V gene encodes CDR1 MDHEN and CDR2 SYDVKM. The CDR3 is CASSVGAVDWNEQFF. The part of the CDR3 DNA that was read is TGTGCCAGCAGTGTAGGGGCAGTGGATTGGAATGAG.

With respect to this clone: The CDR3 is cut off 3 residues early in the read; its end comes from the germline J gene. J is TRBJ1-2 and V is TRBV5-1; 9 bases agree with TRBD1. The CDR3 contains 13 residues. Germline CDR1 and CDR2: SGHRS and YFSETQ. Partial CDR3 DNA: TGCGCCAGCAGCTTACAGGGGGCAGAAGGC. Its translation is CASSLQGAEG. The entire CDR3 sequence reads CASSLQGAEGYTF.

Comment on this clone: The read comes to an end 3 residues before the CDR3 does, leaving the germline J gene to fill in the end. The chain links TRBV11-3 to TRBJ1-3; D not certain. This CDR3 comprises 15 residues. The germline V and J ends were trimmed by 4 bases and 2 bases, with 12 bases remaining between them. Looked up from germline, CDR1 is SGHNT and CDR2 is YENEEA. The CDR3 DNA, read in part, is TGTGCCAGCAGCTCGCAGGTGAGGGCTGGAAACACC. Amino acid sequence: CASSSQVRAGNT. The whole CDR3 protein reads CASSSQVRAGNTIYF.

CDR3 DNA, as far as it was read: TGTGCCAGTAGTATCCTCGGGGGGCGCGGGGAGACC. It translates to CASSILGGRGET. The whole CDR3 sequence reads CASSILGGRGETQYF. This chain joins TRBV19 and TRBJ2-5, with a weak D call TRBD2 (7 bases). The sequenced fragment ends 3 residues before the CDR3 boundary, so the rest is inferred from the germline J gene. CDR1 and CDR2 (germline): LNHDA, SQIVND (reference sequence). The CDR3 contains 15 residues. Trimming took off 3 bases at V and 5 bases at J, with 16 bases between the two ends.

As for this clone: The DNA ends 3 residues before the CDR3 does, and the rest of the CDR3 is filled in from the germline J gene. The chain couples TRBV20-1 to TRBJ2-1; 8 bases line up with TRBD2. The CDR3 extends over 16 amino acids. Trimming at V came to 5 bases and at J to 0 bases, leaving 9 bases not matched to a gene. Germline CDR1 reads DFQATT; CDR2 reads SNEGSKA (reference sequence). The CDR3 bases that were read are TGCAGTGCTCCCAAGGCCGGGGGGGGCTCCTACAATGAG. Its translation: CSAPKAGGGSYNE. The whole CDR3 region reads CSAPKAGGGSYNEQFF.

With respect to this clone: The DNA ends 3 residues before the CDR3 does, and the rest of the CDR3 is filled in from the germline J gene. The chain carries TRBV10-1 and TRBJ2-7; 7 bases line up with TRBD1. V trimming: 4 bases; J trimming: 3 bases; junction bases outside the gene matches: 3. From germline, CDR1 is WNHNN and CDR2 SYGVQD (reference sequence). The CDR3 covers 13 residues. The CDR3 bases that were read are TGCGCCAGCAGTGTGGCAGGGGGCTACGAG. Translating it yields CASSVAGGYE. The whole CDR3 is CASSVAGGYEQYF.

To note about this clone: The CDR3 end is not reached by the read, which stops 3 residues before it; the germline J gene fills it in. V usage is TRBV2 and J usage is TRBJ1-2; TRBD1 agrees at 10 bases. CDR3 size: 15 residues. Per the germline V gene, CDR1 is SNHLY and CDR2 is FYNNEI. V shed 7 bases and J 4 bases; nucleotides not matched to a gene: 9. This chain's CDR3 is CASTLQDRGIYGYTF. The sequenced part of the CDR3 DNA is TGTGCCAGCACCCTACAGGACAGGGGGATCTATGGC.

About this clone itself: Read data end 3 residues before the CDR3 end; the end is taken from the germline J gene. The chain joins TRBV19 to TRBJ1-1; D remains ambiguous. Germline assignment: CDR1 LNHDA and CDR2 SQIVND (reference sequence). The germline V and J ends were trimmed by 1 base and 6 bases, with 12 bases remaining between them. CDR3 length: 14 amino acids. CDR3 DNA (partial): TGTGCCAGTAGTATAGGCGCTCATCGGGCTGAA. Amino acid sequence: CASSIGAHRAE. The complete CDR3 sequence is CASSIGAHRAEAFF.

As for this clone: The CDR3 extends 3 residues past the end of the read, so its final part is completed from the germline J gene. The genes are TRBV2 and TRBJ1-1; perhaps TRBD1 as D (6 bases). Germline lookup yields CDR1 SNHLY and CDR2 FYNNEI. Trimming removed 4 bases from V and 5 bases from J, with 14 bases in between. This CDR3 is built from 14 residues. The covered CDR3 bases are TGTGCCAGCAGTGGGACAGCGCGTAGGACTGAA. This sequence encodes CASSGTARRTE. The full CDR3 reads CASSGTARRTEAFF.

According to its frequency, this clone is medium-sized. The read ends 3 residues early relative to the CDR3; the germline J gene fills the gap. The genes are TRBV10-1 and TRBJ1-1, with a possible D match to TRBD1 (6 bases). The germline gives CDR1 WNHNN, CDR2 SYGVQD (reference sequence). The germline V and J ends were trimmed by 4 bases and 2 bases, with 14 bases remaining between them. The CDR3 spans 15 residues. Partial CDR3 DNA: TGCGCCAGCAGTGCGACAGGCCTCGGTAACACTGAA. It codes for CASSATGLGNTE. The whole CDR3 sequence is CASSATGLGNTEAFF.

Frequency places this clone as medium-sized. The CDR3 end lies 3 residues beyond the end of the read and is filled in from the germline J gene. V and J are TRBV6-2 or TRBV6-3 and TRBJ2-3; D not resolved. Trimming left V 8 bases short and J 3 bases short, with 9 bases between. The CDR3 has 12 amino acids. CDR1 is MNHEY and CDR2 is SVGEGT in the germline V gene. CDR3 amino acids: CASSDGTDTQYF. The sequenced CDR3 bases are TGTGCCAGCTCCGACGGGACAGATACG.

Turning to this clone: The missing CDR3 end, 3 residues past where the read stops, is filled in from the germline J gene. V is TRBV5-4 and J is TRBJ2-7, with 10 nucleotides matching TRBD1. The CDR3 is 15 amino acids. Trimming cost V 0 bases and J 3 bases; bases outside gene matches: 3. Germline CDR1 reads SGHNT; CDR2 reads YYREEE (reference sequence). Partial CDR3 DNA: TGTGCCAGCAGCTTGGCCGGGACAGGGGTCTACGAG. This encodes CASSLAGTGVYE. The full CDR3 sequence reads CASSLAGTGVYEQYF.

Concerning this clone: The read gets to within 3 residues of the CDR3 end, and the germline J gene fills in the rest. The V call is TRBV2, the J call TRBJ1-3; TRBD1 is a possible D gene (5 bases). V gave up 6 bases and J gave up 0 bases, with 15 bases separating them. From germline, CDR1 is SNHLY and CDR2 FYNNEI. The CDR3 has 16 amino acids. The CDR3 DNA, read in part, is TGTGCCAGCAGCCCACTCCGGACACCCTCTGGAAACACC. This codes for CASSPLRTPSGNT. The entire CDR3 protein is CASSPLRTPSGNTIYF.

This clone is classed as medium-sized by frequency. Sequencing ends 3 residues short of the CDR3 end; the germline J gene provides the rest. This chain links TRBV5-5 with TRBJ2-3, with 7 positions matching TRBD1. After removal of 3 bases from V and 4 bases from J, the junction contained 8 bases not matched to a gene. CDR1 is SGHKS, CDR2 YYEKEE, per germline (reference sequence). The CDR3 has 15 residues. The DNA read from the CDR3 is TGTGCCAGCAGCTCGGGACAGACAATGGCAGATACG. Amino acids: CASSSGQTMADT. From start to end, the CDR3 is CASSSGQTMADTQYF.

On this clone itself: Compared with germline, one end of the junction differs, possibly owing to a read error. The read ends 3 residues shy of where the CDR3 ends; the end is completed using the germline J gene. The rearrangement joins TRBV3-1 (or the pseudogene TRBV3-2) to TRBJ2-1, with 10 bases that match TRBD2. This CDR3 is 17 amino acids long. Germline-derived CDR1 and CDR2 are LGHDT and YNNKEL (reference sequence). The covered CDR3 bases are TGCGCACAACCAGCCGAGGGGAGGACTAGCGGATCCAATGAG. Its protein is CAQPAEGRTSGSNE. The whole CDR3 reads CAQPAEGRTSGSNEQFF.